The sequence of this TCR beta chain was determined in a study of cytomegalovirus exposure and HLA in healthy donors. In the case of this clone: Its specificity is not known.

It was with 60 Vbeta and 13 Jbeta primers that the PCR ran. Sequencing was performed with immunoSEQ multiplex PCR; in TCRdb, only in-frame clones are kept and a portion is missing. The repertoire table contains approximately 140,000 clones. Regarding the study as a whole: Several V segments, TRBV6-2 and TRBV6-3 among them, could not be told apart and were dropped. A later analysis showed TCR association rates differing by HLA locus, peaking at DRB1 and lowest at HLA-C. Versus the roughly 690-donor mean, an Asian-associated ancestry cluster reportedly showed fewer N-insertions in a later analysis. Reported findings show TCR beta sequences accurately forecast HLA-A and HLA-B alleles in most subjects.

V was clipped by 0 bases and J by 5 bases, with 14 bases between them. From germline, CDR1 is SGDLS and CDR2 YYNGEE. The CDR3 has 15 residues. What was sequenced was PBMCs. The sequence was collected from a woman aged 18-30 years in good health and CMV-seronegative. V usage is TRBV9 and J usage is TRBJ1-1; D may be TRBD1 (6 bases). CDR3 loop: CASSVDYRVVTEAFF. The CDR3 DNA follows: TGTGCCAGCAGCGTAGATTACAGGGTGGTAACTGAAGCTTTCTTT.